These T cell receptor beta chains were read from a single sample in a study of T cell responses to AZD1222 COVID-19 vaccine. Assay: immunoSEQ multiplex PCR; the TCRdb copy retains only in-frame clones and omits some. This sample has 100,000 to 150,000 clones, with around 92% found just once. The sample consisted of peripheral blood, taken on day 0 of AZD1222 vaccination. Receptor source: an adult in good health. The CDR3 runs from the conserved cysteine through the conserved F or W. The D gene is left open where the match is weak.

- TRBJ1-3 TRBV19 CASSSLRSTSGNTIYF
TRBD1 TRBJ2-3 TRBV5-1 CASSNGQGAWTDTQYF
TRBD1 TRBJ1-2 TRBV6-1 CASSEAGEGADGYTF
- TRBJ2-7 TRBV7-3 CASSFTGTYEQYF
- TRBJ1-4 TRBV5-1 CASSLATQGEKLFF
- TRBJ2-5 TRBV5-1 CASSFIQQETQYF
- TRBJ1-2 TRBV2 CASSVTQTYGYTF
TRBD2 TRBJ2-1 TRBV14 CASSQGGGGRNEQFF
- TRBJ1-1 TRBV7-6 CASSFSRDGTEAFF
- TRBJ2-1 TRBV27 CASSESILNEQFF
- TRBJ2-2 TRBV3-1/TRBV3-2 CASSQETGKGDGELFF
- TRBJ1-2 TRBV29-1 CSVVGRVGYGYTF
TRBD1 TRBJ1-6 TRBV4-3 CASSQVGTELNSPLHF
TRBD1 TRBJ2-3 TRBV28 CASTTGITDTQYF
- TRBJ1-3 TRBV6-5 CASKAQTFSGNTIYF
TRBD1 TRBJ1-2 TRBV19 CASSLQGARTYGYTF
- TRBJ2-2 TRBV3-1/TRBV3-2 CASSQDVGSNTGELFF
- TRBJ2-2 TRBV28 CASSSSWTDNTGELFF
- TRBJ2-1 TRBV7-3 CASSPGGRRNEQFF
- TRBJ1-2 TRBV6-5 CASSSTGFDGYTF
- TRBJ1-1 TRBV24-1 CASWDGGVNTEAFF
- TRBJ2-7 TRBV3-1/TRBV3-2 CASSQQDSFLSYEQYF
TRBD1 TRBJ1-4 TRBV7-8 CASSLARTGAAANEKLFF
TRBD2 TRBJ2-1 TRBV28 CASSFSGLGAGGYNEQFF
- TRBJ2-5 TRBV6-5 CASSLRGTQYF
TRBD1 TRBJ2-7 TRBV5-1 CASSSTGTGSYEQYF
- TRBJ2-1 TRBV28 CASSFPRQATRKLGQFF
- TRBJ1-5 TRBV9 CASSVARPNQPQHF
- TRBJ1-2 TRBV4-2 CASSQRKARDNYGYTF
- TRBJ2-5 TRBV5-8 CANGPGEEGETQYF
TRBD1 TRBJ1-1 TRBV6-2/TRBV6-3 CASSPPGGAGNTEAFF
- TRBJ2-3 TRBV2 CASSESRWGGADTQYF
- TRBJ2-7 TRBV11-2 CASSLDFRTPYYEQYF
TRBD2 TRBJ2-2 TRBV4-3 CASSQLAAANTGELFF
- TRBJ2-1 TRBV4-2 CASSQDSGRGKGNEQFF
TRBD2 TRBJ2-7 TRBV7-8 CASSLETGLAGGWGNGEQYF
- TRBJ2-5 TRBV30 CAWNQQETQYF
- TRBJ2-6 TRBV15 CATRGMITGKTGGANVLTF
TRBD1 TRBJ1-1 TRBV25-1 CASRDRVNTEAFF
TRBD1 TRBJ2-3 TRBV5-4 CASSFRGRPTDTQYF
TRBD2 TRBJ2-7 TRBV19 CASSKGLAGEYEQYF